This T cell receptor (beta chain) was retrieved from a study of cytomegalovirus exposure and HLA in healthy donors. Assay: immunoSEQ multiplex PCR; the TCRdb copy retains only in-frame clones and omits some. The sample holds around 150,000 clones, over 85% seen once. The donors formed part of the approximately 130-subject validation cohort, distinct from the roughly 640-subject first cohort. This clone was observed a handful of times. What it binds is unknown. Germline V gene data show CDR1 as WNHNN and CDR2 as SYGVQD (reference sequence). This CDR3 has 14 amino acids. V lost 6 bases to trimming and J lost 6 bases, with 18 bases between them. General study findings and limits: The study labeled approximately 150 TCR beta chains cytomegalovirus-associated.

The sequencing sample was made of PBMCs. The receptor's source is a man aged 18 to 35 in good health and CMV-seropositive. This rearrangement joins TRBV10-1 to TRBJ2-7; a possible D gene is TRBD1 (6 bases). The CDR3 region is CASRDNTGMVEQYF. For the CDR3, the DNA is TGCGCCAGCAGGGATAACACAGGGATGGTCGAGCAGTACTTC.